This passage covers 31 T cell receptor beta chains from one sample sequenced in a study of cytomegalovirus exposure and HLA in healthy donors. PCR involved 60 Vbeta and 13 Jbeta primers. Produced via immunoSEQ multiplex PCR; TCRdb's table is partial and in-frame only. This table has 40,000 or so clones, around 87% appearing once. Sequenced sample: PBMCs. The receptors shown here come from a woman in her thirties or forties in good health and CMV-seropositive.

The rearrangement uses TRBV29-1 and TRBJ2-7, with 7 nucleotides matching TRBD2. With 5 bases clipped from V and 6 bases from J, the junction kept 10 bases outside the gene matches. CDR3 length equals 13 residues. CDR1 is SQVTM, CDR2 ANQGSEA, per germline. The CDR3 loop reads CSVPGGREGEQYF. In nucleotides, the CDR3 is TGCAGCGTTCCGGGGGGTAGGGAGGGCGAGCAGTACTTC.

The chain recombines TRBV6-6 with TRBJ2-7; a weak D match, TRBD1 (5 bases). Germline V gene sequence: CDR1 MNHNY, CDR2 SVGAGI (reference sequence). The CDR3 consists of 13 residues. Trimming stripped 4 bases from V and 2 bases from J, with 9 bases between. CDR3 residues: CASSWGRTYEQYF. The CDR3 coding sequence is TGTGCCAGCAGTTGGGGCAGGACCTACGAGCAGTACTTC.

The chain uses TRBV5-1 and TRBJ2-1; possibly TRBD2 for D (6 bases). Trimming took 5 bases from V and 3 from J, leaving 15 bases between them. Germline lookup yields CDR1 SGHRS and CDR2 YFSETQ. This CDR3 is built from 15 residues. The CDR3 reads CASRPESGYYNEQFF. The CDR3 DNA sequence: TGCGCCAGCAGGCCAGAAAGCGGGTACTACAATGAGCAGTTCTTC.

This rearrangement joins TRBV5-1 to TRBJ2-7; 13 bases fit TRBD2. V lost 3 bases to trimming and J lost 2 bases; unmatched junction nucleotides: 5. The CDR3 consists of 16 residues. Germline values: CDR1 SGHRS, CDR2 YFSETQ. The CDR3 nucleotides are TGCGCCAGCAGCTCGGGCACTAGCGGGGGGGCCTACGAGCAGTACTTC. Translating gives CASSSGTSGGAYEQYF.

The chain uses TRBV2 and TRBJ2-1, with 7 bases fitting TRBD2. Trimming took 7 bases from V and 6 from J; bases not matched to a gene: 9. The CDR3 covers 14 residues. Germline CDR1 reads SNHLY; CDR2 reads FYNNEI. This CDR3 reads CASMWSSGSNEQFF. Written as DNA, the CDR3 is TGTGCCAGCATGTGGTCTAGCGGCTCCAATGAGCAGTTCTTC.

V gene TRBV25-1 combines with J gene TRBJ1-6; no clear D. V was trimmed by 3 bases and J by 8 bases, leaving 14 bases between them. The CDR3 length is 15 residues. CDR1 is MGHDK and CDR2 is SYGVNS in the germline V gene. CDR3 nucleotides: TGTGCCAGCAGTGAGGCAGGATTAACCCATTCACCCCTCCACTTT. This translates into CASSEAGLTHSPLHF.

The rearrangement links TRBV9 to TRBJ1-1; the D is unclear. Trimming stripped 0 bases from V and 1 base from J, with 10 bases between. The CDR3 is 15 residues long. From germline, CDR1 is SGDLS and CDR2 YYNGEE. The CDR3 DNA sequence: TGTGCCAGCAGCGTAGTGGAGTTGGGGAACACTGAAGCTTTCTTT. Protein: CASSVVELGNTEAFF.

The gene calls are TRBV7-9 and TRBJ2-5; the match to TRBD2 covers 7 bases. The CDR3 length is 16 residues. The ends lost 5 bases at V and 11 bases at J; junction bases unmatched: 20. CDR1 SEHNR and CDR2 FQNEAQ come from the germline V gene (reference sequence). This CDR3 is CASSPREPSRRGEQYF. CDR3 in DNA: TGTGCCAGCAGCCCCCGTGAACCAAGTAGACGGGGGGAGCAGTACTTC.

The J gene is TRBJ2-1, the V gene TRBV2, with 10 bases aligning to TRBD1. The CDR3 covers 14 residues. The germline V gene has CDR1 SNHLY and CDR2 FYNNEI. J was trimmed by 4 bases and V by 7 bases; bases with no gene match: 4. The chain's CDR3 is CASNRDRGYNEQFF. The CDR3 DNA sequence: TGTGCCAGCAACCGGGACAGGGGTTACAATGAGCAGTTCTTC.

This clone came up a few times. This chain uses TRBV4-2 with TRBJ1-2, with TRBD1 as a possible D gene (5 bases). Looked up from germline, CDR1 is LGHNA and CDR2 is YNFKEQ. This CDR3 is built from 14 residues. The V end lost 4 bases, the J end lost 7 bases, and 16 bases lay between the germline ends. DNA for the CDR3: TGTGCCAGCAGCCCCGAGGCAGGCGGGGGTGGCTACACCTTC. Translation gives CASSPEAGGGGYTF.

The gene calls are TRBV5-6 and TRBJ2-3, with 7 bases lining up with TRBD2. Germline V lookup: CDR1 SGHDT, CDR2 YYEEEE. CDR3 length: 16 residues. Germline trimming cut 7 bases from V and 0 bases from J; bases unmatched to any gene: 11. The CDR3 DNA sequence: TGTGCCAGCCGTGGGGGGGAGCGGATTAGCACAGATACGCAGTATTTT. It codes for CASRGGERISTDTQYF.

The chain links TRBV28 to TRBJ2-5; D may be TRBD1 (5 bases). V lost 4 bases, J lost 6 bases, and 12 bases lay in between. CDR3 length: 13 residues. From germline, CDR1 is MDHEN and CDR2 SYDVKM. The CDR3 sequence: CASSSTESKTQYF. The CDR3 nucleotides are TGTGCCAGCAGTTCGACAGAATCCAAGACCCAGTACTTC.

The V and J genes are TRBV20-1 and TRBJ2-1; a weak D match, TRBD2 (6 bases). CDR1 and CDR2 from the germline V gene are DFQATT and SNEGSKA (reference sequence). Trimming took off 6 bases at V and 6 bases at J, with 9 bases between the two ends. The length of the CDR3 is 11 residues. The CDR3 loop reads CSAGGLNEQFF. The CDR3, as DNA: TGCAGTGCGGGAGGACTCAATGAGCAGTTCTTC.

CDR3: CASSGGVNEQFF. CDR3 coding DNA: TGTGCCAGCAGCGGGGGGGTGAATGAGCAGTTCTTC. V is TRBV7-3 and J is TRBJ2-1; 7 bases align to TRBD2. After removal of 5 bases from V and 7 bases from J, the junction contained 2 bases not matched to a gene. The germline V gene has CDR1 SGHTA and CDR2 FQGTGA. This CDR3 is built from 12 residues.

The chain employs TRBV28 and TRBJ2-7; D remains unclear. V lost 6 bases and J lost 2, with 14 bases in between. Germline lookup yields CDR1 MDHEN and CDR2 SYDVKM. The CDR3 totals 14 residues. This chain's CDR3 is CASSRHQIAYEQYF. The CDR3 DNA sequence: TGTGCCAGCAGCCGACACCAGATAGCCTACGAGCAGTACTTC.

This sequence joins TRBV5-1 and TRBJ2-2; D remains unclear. The CDR3 runs 14 residues. Germline CDR1 is SGHRS and CDR2 is YFSETQ. Trimming removed 0 bases from V and 6 bases from J, with 9 bases in between. In DNA, the CDR3 is TGCGCCAGCAGCTTGGGGCTCTCACCCGGGGAGCTGTTTTTT. Encoded protein: CASSLGLSPGELFF. Full variable domain (missing parts from reference TRBV5-1 and TRBJ2-2): KAGVTQTPRYLIKTRGQQVTLSCSPISGHRSVSWYQQTPGQGLQFLFEYFSETQRNKGNFPGRFSGRQFSNSRSEMNVSTLELGDSALYLCASSLGLSPGELFFGEGSRLTVL.

This clone was picked up a small number of times. The V and J genes are TRBV28 and TRBJ2-1; 10 positions agree with TRBD2. This CDR3 region has 16 residues. J lost 4 bases, V lost 6 bases, and 9 bases had no gene match. Germline loops: CDR1 MDHEN, CDR2 SYDVKM. CDR3 bases: TGTGCCAGCAGAGTTTCCCAGACTAGCGGGTACAATGAGCAGTTCTTC. Translation: CASRVSQTSGYNEQFF.

The rearrangement joins TRBV13 to TRBJ2-7; 9 bases line up with TRBD1. This CDR3 region has 17 residues. V lost 1 base to trimming and J lost 3 bases; unmatched junction nucleotides: 10. Germline CDR1 and CDR2: PRHDT and FYEKMQ (reference sequence). In DNA form, the CDR3 reads TGTGCCAGCAGCTTAGTAACCTCGGACAGGGGCCACTACGAGCAGTACTTC. Amino acids: CASSLVTSDRGHYEQYF.

The genes are TRBV29-1 and TRBJ2-1; 7 bases line up with TRBD2. The junction had 14 bases not matched to a gene; V was cut back by 1 base and J by 5 bases. CDR3 length equals 17 residues. In germline, CDR1 is SQVTM, CDR2 ANQGSEA. The CDR3 here is CSVEGGGGVVKDNEQFF. CDR3 in DNA: TGCAGCGTTGAAGGGGGCGGGGGTGTGGTTAAGGACAATGAGCAGTTCTTC.

The J gene is TRBJ2-3, the V gene TRBV28; D not certain. This CDR3 spans 12 amino acids. Germline-derived CDR1 and CDR2 are MDHEN and SYDVKM. V lost 5 bases and J 6 bases, leaving 9 bases between the germline ends. In DNA form, the CDR3 reads TGTGCCAGCAGTCCTATCTTGGATACGCAGTATTTT. The encoded protein is CASSPILDTQYF.

The chain uses TRBV30 and TRBJ1-6, with D possibly TRBD1 on 5 matching bases. V was shortened by 1 base and J by 7 bases, with 14 bases between the two germline ends. In germline, CDR1 is GTSNPN, CDR2 SVGIG (reference sequence). This CDR3 has 15 residues. The CDR3 DNA reads TGTGCCTGGAGTGCTCAGGGTGTGGTAAATTCACCCCTCCACTTT. Protein sequence: CAWSAQGVVNSPLHF.

This clone was recorded only once. The V call is TRBV5-1, the J call TRBJ2-7; TRBD2 matches 11 bases. Germline V lookup: CDR1 SGHRS, CDR2 YFSETQ. The CDR3 is 15 residues long. The V gene end was trimmed by 7 bases and the J gene end by 7 bases; junction bases not matched to a gene: 13. This chain's CDR3 is CASQPPTSGNQEQYF. The CDR3, as DNA: TGCGCCAGCCAACCTCCGACTAGCGGGAACCAAGAGCAGTACTTC.

V gene TRBV18 combines with J gene TRBJ1-5, with a possible D match to TRBD1 (6 bases). V dropped 3 bases and J dropped 3 bases, with 9 bases sitting between them. The CDR3 is 14 residues long. CDR1 KGHSH and CDR2 LQKENI come from the germline V gene. CDR3 region: CASSPSGDNQPQHF. In DNA form, the CDR3 reads TGTGCCAGCTCACCGTCAGGGGACAATCAGCCCCAGCATTTT.

This chain connects TRBV6-4 to TRBJ2-3, with unresolved D. This CDR3 has 14 amino acids. V was cut by 5 bases and J by 4 bases, with 13 bases left in between. The germline V gene has CDR1 MRHNA and CDR2 SNTAGT. CDR3 residues: CASSPSSAADTQYF. CDR3 sequence (DNA): TGTGCCAGCAGTCCCTCTTCGGCGGCAGATACGCAGTATTTT.

This chain links TRBV25-1 with TRBJ1-5; a possible D gene is TRBD1 (6 bases). This CDR3 is built from 16 residues. Germline CDR1 MGHDK, CDR2 SYGVNS. V was clipped by 1 base and J by 4 bases, with 14 bases between them. This CDR3 reads CASSELGDTGNQPQHF. For the CDR3, the DNA is TGTGCCAGCAGTGAATTAGGGGATACAGGGAATCAGCCCCAGCATTTT.

This clone showed up just a few times. V usage is TRBV4-1 and J usage is TRBJ2-7, with 10 bases that match TRBD2. The V gene's germline CDR1 is MGHRA and CDR2 YSYEKL. This CDR3 has 15 amino acids. Losses at the gene ends were 2 bases for V and 5 bases for J; bases not matched to a gene: 6. DNA of the CDR3: TGCGCCAGCAGCCAAAGCCTAGCGGGAGAAGACGAGCAGTACTTC. Amino acids: CASSQSLAGEDEQYF.

The V gene is TRBV9, the J gene TRBJ1-1; D is uncertain. There are 15 residues in the CDR3. Germline assignment: CDR1 SGDLS and CDR2 YYNGEE. The germline V and J ends were trimmed by 0 bases and 0 bases, with 9 bases remaining between them. Here the CDR3 DNA reads TGTGCCAGCAGCGTAGGTCGACACCTGAACACTGAAGCTTTCTTT. Its protein product is CASSVGRHLNTEAFF.

The chain couples TRBV6-5 to TRBJ2-7; 7 bases match TRBD2. This CDR3 has 15 residues. Germline-derived CDR1 and CDR2 are MNHEY and SVGAGI. V lost 2 bases and J lost 2; bases outside the gene matches: 6. In DNA, the CDR3 is TGTGCCAGCAGTTACGCAACTAGCGATACCTACGAGCAGTACTTC. Residues: CASSYATSDTYEQYF.

This rearrangement joins TRBV11-2 to TRBJ1-1, with 8 bases that match TRBD1. CDR1 and CDR2 from the germline V gene are SGHAT and FQNNGV. Losses at the gene ends were 2 bases for V and 8 bases for J; bases not matched to a gene: 7. CDR3 length equals 14 residues. In DNA form, the CDR3 reads TGTGCCAGCAGCTTAACAGGGGGGTATTCCGAAGCTTTCTTT. Its protein product is CASSLTGGYSEAFF.

The table lists this clone with a count of one. The DNA for the CDR3 is TGTGCCAGCAGTTACTCTAAGGCGGGTTCGAACACTGAAGCTTTCTTT. Translated: CASSYSKAGSNTEAFF. The chain recombines TRBV6-5 with TRBJ1-1; the D is unclear. CDR1 MNHEY and CDR2 SVGAGI come from the germline V gene. The CDR3 is 16 amino acids. Trimming removed 0 bases at V and 1 base at J, with 12 bases between.

Details on this clone: No conserved phenylalanine or tryptophan ends this CDR3, so it is likely a read error. The DNA is left out, because the CDR3 cannot be placed on it with certainty; the CDR3 is given as TCRdb lists it. This chain connects TRBV6-1 to TRBJ1-2; the table gives TRBD1 as D, unverified against the DNA. Germline values: CDR1 MNHNS, CDR2 SASEGT. Termini included, the CDR3 measures 10 amino acids. The CDR3 here is CASSEKALQV.